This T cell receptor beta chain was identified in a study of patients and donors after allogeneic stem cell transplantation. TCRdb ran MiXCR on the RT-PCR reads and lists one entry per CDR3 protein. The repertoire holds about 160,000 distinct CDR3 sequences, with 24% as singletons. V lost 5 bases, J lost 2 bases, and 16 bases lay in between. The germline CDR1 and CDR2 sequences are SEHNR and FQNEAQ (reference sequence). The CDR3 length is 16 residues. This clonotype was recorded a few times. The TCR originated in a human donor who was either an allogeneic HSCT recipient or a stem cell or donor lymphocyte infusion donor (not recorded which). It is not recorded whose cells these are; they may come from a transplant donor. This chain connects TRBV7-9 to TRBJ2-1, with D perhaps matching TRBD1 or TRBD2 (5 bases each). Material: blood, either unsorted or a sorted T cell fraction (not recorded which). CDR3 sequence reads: CASSPDRAVTYNEQFF. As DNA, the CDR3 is TGTGCCAGCAGCCCAGACAGAGCGGTTACCTACAATGAGCAGTTCTTC.